These 27 T cell receptor beta chains came from one sample sequenced in a study of cytomegalovirus exposure and HLA in healthy donors. This PCR relied on a set of 60 Vbeta primers and 13 Jbeta primers. Sequenced by immunoSEQ multiplex PCR; TCRdb stores in-frame clones only, minus some. This table has about 150,000 clones, approximately 80% appearing once. The material sequenced was PBMCs. The receptors shown here come from a woman between 45 and 65 years old in good health and CMV-seropositive.

The DNA for the CDR3 is TGTGCCAGCAGCTTCCATAAGACAGAAACTAATGAAAAACTGTTTTTT. Protein product: CASSFHKTETNEKLFF. This chain uses TRBV7-9 with TRBJ1-4; TRBD1 might be the D (5 bases). V shed 3 bases and J shed 1 base, with 12 bases lying between them. The CDR3 sequence is 16 residues long. The germline V gene encodes CDR1 SEHNR and CDR2 FQNEAQ (reference sequence).

The chain employs TRBV5-8 and TRBJ2-7; D unclear. The germline gives CDR1 SGHTS, CDR2 YDEGEE. The CDR3 has 16 amino acids. V dropped 4 bases and J dropped 1 base, with 18 bases sitting between them. As DNA, the CDR3 is TGTGCCAGCAGCCCCACTCAACGACTCGGGTCCTACGAGCAGTACTTC. This encodes CASSPTQRLGSYEQYF.

This rearrangement joins TRBV30 to TRBJ2-2, with 8 nucleotides matching TRBD1. Germline assignment: CDR1 GTSNPN and CDR2 SVGIG (reference sequence). J lost 5 bases, V lost 3 bases, and 11 bases had no gene match. The CDR3 covers 16 residues. This CDR3 is CAWRPGGSGWTGELFF. The CDR3 nucleotides are TGTGCCTGGAGGCCAGGGGGCTCTGGGTGGACCGGGGAGCTGTTTTTT.

This chain joins TRBV29-1 and TRBJ1-5, with 8 nucleotides matching TRBD1. Germline values: CDR1 SQVTM, CDR2 ANQGSEA. V lost 4 bases to trimming and J lost 6 bases; unmatched junction nucleotides: 5. The CDR3 contains 13 residues. The CDR3, as DNA: TGCAGCGTTGCAGAACAGGGGGTTCAGCCCCAGCATTTT. Translating it yields CSVAEQGVQPQHF.

The chain links TRBV9 to TRBJ1-1, with D possibly being TRBD1 (6 bases). The CDR3 is 14 residues long. Germline V gene lookup returns CDR1 SGDLS and CDR2 YYNGEE. Trimming took 0 bases from V and 3 from J, leaving 9 bases between them. CDR3 residues: CASSVGYRDTEAFF. The CDR3, as DNA: TGTGCCAGCAGCGTAGGCTACAGGGACACTGAAGCTTTCTTT. Based on the CDR3 plus reference TRBV9 and TRBJ1-1, the full variable domain is DSGVTQTPKHLITATGQRVTLRCSPRSGDLSVYWYQQSLDQGLQFLIQYYNGEERAKGNILERFSAQQFPDLHSELNLSSLELGDSALYFCASSVGYRDTEAFFGQGTRLTVV.

The chain links TRBV25-1 to TRBJ1-2, with D possibly being TRBD1 (5 bases). The length of the CDR3 is 15 residues. Trimming pared 8 bases from V and 8 bases from J, leaving 24 bases between. Germline V gene sequence: CDR1 MGHDK, CDR2 SYGVNS. Here the CDR3 DNA reads TGTGCCAGCCGTTCCAGCGGGGCTGGTAATGACGGCTACACCTTC. Its protein product is CASRSSGAGNDGYTF.

This clone was seen a few times. The chain is built from TRBV30 and TRBJ1-4, with 8 nucleotides matching TRBD1. The CDR3 has 15 residues. Per germline, CDR1 GTSNPN and CDR2 SVGIG (reference sequence). With V trimmed by 2 bases and J by 5 bases, 7 bases remained unmatched. In DNA form, the CDR3 reads TGTGCCTGGAGTTCCCCAGGGGGCTCGAATGAAAAACTGTTTTTT. It codes for CAWSSPGGSNEKLFF.

The gene calls are TRBV7-6 and TRBJ2-3; TRBD2 agrees at 7 bases. The CDR3 totals 15 residues. V lost 0 bases to trimming and J lost 6 bases; unmatched junction nucleotides: 6. The V gene's germline CDR1 is SGHVS and CDR2 FNYEAQ. Here the CDR3 reads CASSLAPRAGDTQYF. The CDR3 DNA reads as TGTGCCAGCAGCTTAGCCCCGAGAGCGGGGGATACGCAGTATTTT.

Worth noting for this clone: The germline gene is not matched at one end of the junction; a read error may be the cause. The chain employs TRBV2 and TRBJ2-1, with a tentative D call TRBD1 (6 bases). CDR1 is SNHLY, CDR2 FYNNEI, per germline. The CDR3 consists of 14 residues. CDR3 region: CVSSTGLGTGEQFF. For the CDR3, the DNA is TGTGTCAGCAGTACAGGGTTGGGTACGGGCGAGCAGTTCTTC.

Here the CDR3 reads CSVEAVQGATEAFF. The CDR3 DNA sequence: TGCAGCGTTGAAGCCGTACAGGGGGCTACTGAAGCTTTCTTT. The chain employs TRBV29-1 and TRBJ1-1, with TRBD1 matching 9 bases. The CDR3 sequence is 14 residues long. Germline values: CDR1 SQVTM, CDR2 ANQGSEA. J was trimmed by 5 bases and V by 1 base; bases with no gene match: 5.

The chain is built from TRBV7-9 and TRBJ2-7, with D tentatively TRBD2 (5 bases). The germline CDR1 and CDR2 sequences are SEHNR and FQNEAQ (reference sequence). The CDR3 has 12 amino acids. Trimming stripped 5 bases from V and 4 bases from J, with 9 bases between. The CDR3 coding sequence is TGTGCCAGCAGCGGACTGACTTACGAGCAGTACTTC. Translated, it gives CASSGLTYEQYF. Complete variable domain (other parts from reference TRBV7-9 and TRBJ2-7): DTGVSQNPRHKITKRGQNVTFRCDPISEHNRLYWYRQTLGQGPEFLTYFQNEAQLEKSRLLSDRFSAERPKGSFSTLEIQRTEQGDSAMYLCASSGLTYEQYFGPGTRLTVT.

The gene calls are TRBV5-4 and TRBJ2-2; D is possibly TRBD2 (5 bases). The germline V gene has CDR1 SGHNT and CDR2 YYREEE (reference sequence). Trimming pared 1 base from V and 0 bases from J, leaving 10 bases between. The CDR3 is 16 residues long. CDR3 in amino acids: CASSLIGGPNTGELFF. The CDR3 nucleotides read TGTGCCAGCAGCTTGATCGGAGGACCGAACACCGGGGAGCTGTTTTTT.

V usage is TRBV2 and J usage is TRBJ2-5; 8 bases are shared with TRBD1. The DNA end is a closer match to TRBJ2-7, so the J assignment may be wrong. The CDR3 has 14 residues. Germline CDR1 reads SNHLY; CDR2 reads FYNNEI. This CDR3 reads CASSAGQALSEQYF. The DNA of the CDR3 is TGTGCCAGCAGTGCGGGACAGGCTCTATCCGAGCAGTACTTC.

The gene calls are TRBV5-1 and TRBJ2-1; tentative D call: TRBD1 (6 bases). Between the trimmed V and J ends, which lost 4 bases and 6 bases, there was a span of 23 bases. The germline CDR1 and CDR2 sequences are SGHRS and YFSETQ. The CDR3 loop spans 17 amino acids. The CDR3 loop reads CASSQGNKRGGSNEQFF. The CDR3 DNA is TGCGCCAGCAGCCAGGGGAATAAAAGGGGCGGATCCAATGAGCAGTTCTTC.

The chain joins TRBV10-3 to TRBJ2-5; TRBD1 aligns across 9 bases. TRBJ2-7 matches the DNA end more closely, so the J call is doubtful. Germline values: CDR1 ENHRY, CDR2 SYGVKD. This CDR3 is 13 amino acids long. The CDR3 bases are TGTGCCATCAGGGGACAGGGTAAGGACGAGCAGTACTTC. This sequence encodes CAIRGQGKDEQYF.

The genes are TRBV5-1 and TRBJ2-7, with a possible D match to TRBD2 (5 bases). This CDR3 has 13 residues. Trimming took 1 base from V and 6 from J, leaving 11 bases between them. Per germline, CDR1 SGHRS and CDR2 YFSETQ. The CDR3 loop reads CASSLSRGSEQYF. The CDR3 DNA reads TGCGCCAGCAGCTTGAGCCGAGGGAGCGAGCAGTACTTC. Based on the CDR3 plus reference TRBV5-1 and TRBJ2-7, the full variable domain is KAGVTQTPRYLIKTRGQQVTLSCSPISGHRSVSWYQQTPGQGLQFLFEYFSETQRNKGNFPGRFSGRQFSNSRSEMNVSTLELGDSALYLCASSLSRGSEQYFGPGTRLTVT.

The rearrangement joins TRBV27 to TRBJ1-2; D is ambiguous. V was pared by 2 bases and J by 2 bases, with 6 bases between. The length of the CDR3 is 13 residues. Per the germline V gene, CDR1 is MNHEY and CDR2 is SMNVEV (reference sequence). Here the CDR3 DNA reads TGTGCCAGCAGTTTACGTCGGAACTATGGCTACACCTTC. Residues: CASSLRRNYGYTF.

The chain carries TRBV19 and TRBJ1-4; a weak D match, TRBD1 (5 bases). Germline loops: CDR1 LNHDA, CDR2 SQIVND (reference sequence). The V and J ends lost 5 bases and 5 bases respectively, with 12 bases between them. The CDR3 sequence is 14 residues long. CDR3 loop: CASSDASGNEKLFF. CDR3 coding DNA: TGTGCCAGTAGTGATGCTTCAGGGAATGAAAAACTGTTTTTT.

The chain employs TRBV2 and TRBJ2-7; TRBD1 agrees at 8 bases. The J segment lost 3 bases and the V segment lost 6 bases, leaving 4 bases of the junction unmatched. The germline gives CDR1 SNHLY, CDR2 FYNNEI. The CDR3 spans 13 residues. The CDR3 spells CASRKGQDYEQYF. Written as DNA, the CDR3 is TGTGCCAGCAGGAAGGGACAGGACTACGAGCAGTACTTC.

This clone was picked up a small number of times. The chain uses TRBV9 and TRBJ2-1; no clear D. The CDR3 totals 13 residues. The germline CDR1 and CDR2 sequences are SGDLS and YYNGEE. The ends were cut back, 3 bases at V and 2 bases at J, with 6 bases in the middle. CDR3 in DNA: TGTGCCAGCAGCGATCCTACCTACAATGAGCAGTTCTTC. Its protein product is CASSDPTYNEQFF.

The chain employs TRBV11-2 and TRBJ2-7; TRBD1 agrees at 7 bases. The CDR3 spans 14 residues. Germline V CDR1 and CDR2: SGHAT, FQNNGV. The J segment lost 3 bases and the V segment lost 2 bases, leaving 4 bases of the junction unmatched. The CDR3 bases are TGTGCCAGCAGCTTAACAGGGGACCTCTACGAGCAGTACTTC. Translated: CASSLTGDLYEQYF.

Worth noting for this clone: Different DNA sequences within this sample yield the same CDR3. The chain couples TRBV19 to TRBJ1-1, with 8 nucleotides matching TRBD1. After removal of 3 bases from V and 0 bases from J, the junction contained 3 bases not matched to a gene. This CDR3 is built from 15 residues. Germline CDR1 LNHDA, CDR2 SQIVND (reference sequence). The CDR3 protein is CASSIRTGLNTEAFF. The DNA for the CDR3 is TGTGCCAGTAGTATCAGGACAGGGTTGAACACTGAAGCTTTCTTT.

This clone was seen once. V gene TRBV14 combines with J gene TRBJ2-2; no definite D call. This CDR3 contains 16 residues. The germline V gene has CDR1 SGHDN and CDR2 FVKESK. With 1 base removed from V and 3 bases from J, the gap between germline ends came to 12 bases. The CDR3 here is CASSQGSSPYTGELFF. The DNA for the CDR3 is TGTGCCAGCAGCCAAGGTTCGAGCCCCTACACCGGGGAGCTGTTTTTT.

V gene TRBV6-1 combines with J gene TRBJ2-7; TRBD1 aligns across 8 bases. V gave up 6 bases and J gave up 2 bases; unmatched junction bases: 9. CDR1 and CDR2 from the germline V gene are MNHNS and SASEGT. There are 15 residues in the CDR3. Here the CDR3 reads CASRKDRGDTYEQYF. Here the CDR3 DNA reads TGTGCCAGCAGGAAAGACAGGGGCGATACCTACGAGCAGTACTTC.

V gene TRBV4-3 combines with J gene TRBJ2-2; possibly TRBD1 for D (5 bases). Trimming took 8 bases from V and 4 from J, leaving 8 bases between them. This CDR3 region has 12 residues. Germline V CDR1 and CDR2: LGHNA, YSLEER. The DNA for the CDR3 is TGCGCCAGCGAGGACACCACCGGGGAGCTGTTTTTT. Protein product: CASEDTTGELFF.

The chain combines TRBV27 with TRBJ1-4; 8 bases agree with TRBD1. The CDR3 extends over 14 amino acids. The V gene end was trimmed by 8 bases and the J gene end by 3 bases; junction bases not matched to a gene: 5. Germline assignment: CDR1 MNHEY and CDR2 SMNVEV (reference sequence). CDR3 nucleotides: TGTGCCAGCCGATTACAGGGGGCTAATGAAAAACTGTTTTTT. Protein sequence: CASRLQGANEKLFF.

This chain uses TRBV29-1 with TRBJ2-7, with 7 bases matching TRBD1. The J segment lost 0 bases and the V segment lost 7 bases, leaving 6 bases of the junction unmatched. Germline assignment: CDR1 SQVTM and CDR2 ANQGSEA. The CDR3 runs to 13 residues. The CDR3 protein is CSARDSISYEQYF. CDR3 nucleotide sequence: TGCAGCGCCCGGGACAGCATCTCCTACGAGCAGTACTTC.